The clone carrying this T cell receptor beta chain was seen at least ten times. What it recognizes is unknown. TCRdb processed the 5' RACE reads anew with MiXCR; each CDR3 protein has one entry. The profile covers some 16,000 distinct CDR3 sequences, with 6.8% appearing a single time and less than 20% taken by the ten largest. These data belong to a study of spatial heterogeneity in lung cancer. Study outcomes and limitations: Mutation tallies in tumors tracked expanded intratumoral alpha and beta TCR counts.

As for time point: sample taken at primary tumor resection. Germline V lookup: CDR1 LGHDT, CDR2 YNNKEL (reference sequence). Trimming cost V 0 bases and J 4 bases, with 18 bases left between them. CDR3 size: 17 residues. The chain joins TRBV3-1 to TRBJ2-5; possible D gene TRBD2, 5 bases. The material sequenced was lung tumor tissue, taken at surgery. The TCR was taken from a female donor with early-stage non-small cell lung cancer. CDR3 residues: CASSQDFGRPAGETQYF. In DNA, the CDR3 is TGTGCCAGCAGCCAAGATTTCGGCCGACCCGCGGGAGAGACCCAGTACTTC.